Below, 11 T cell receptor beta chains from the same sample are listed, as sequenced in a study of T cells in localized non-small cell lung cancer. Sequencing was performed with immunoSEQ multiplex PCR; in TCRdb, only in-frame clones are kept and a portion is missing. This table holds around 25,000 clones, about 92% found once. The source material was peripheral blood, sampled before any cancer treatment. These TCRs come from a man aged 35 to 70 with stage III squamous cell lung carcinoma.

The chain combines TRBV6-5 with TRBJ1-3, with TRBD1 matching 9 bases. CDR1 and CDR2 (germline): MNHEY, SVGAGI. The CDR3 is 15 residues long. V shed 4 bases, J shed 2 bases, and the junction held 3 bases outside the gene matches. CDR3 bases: TGTGCCAGCAGTTTACAGGGGGCGACTGGAAACACCATATATTTT. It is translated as CASSLQGATGNTIYF.

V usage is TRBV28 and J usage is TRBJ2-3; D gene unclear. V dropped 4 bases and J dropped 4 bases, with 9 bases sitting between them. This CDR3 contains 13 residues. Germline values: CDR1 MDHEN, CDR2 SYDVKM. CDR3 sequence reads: CASSSPDSDTQYF. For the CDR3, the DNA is TGTGCCAGCAGTTCCCCCGATTCAGATACGCAGTATTTT.

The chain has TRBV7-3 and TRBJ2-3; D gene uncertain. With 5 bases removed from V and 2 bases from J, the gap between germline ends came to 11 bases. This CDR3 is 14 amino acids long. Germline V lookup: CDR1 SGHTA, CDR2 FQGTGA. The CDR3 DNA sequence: TGTGCCAGCAGCCCGGGTCAGAACACAGATACGCAGTATTTT. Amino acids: CASSPGQNTDTQYF.

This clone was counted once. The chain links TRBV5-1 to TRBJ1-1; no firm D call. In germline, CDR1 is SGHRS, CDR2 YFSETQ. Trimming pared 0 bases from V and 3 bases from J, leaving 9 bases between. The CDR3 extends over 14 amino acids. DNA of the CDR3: TGCGCCAGCAGCTTGGGCCCCTGGGACACTGAAGCTTTCTTT. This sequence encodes CASSLGPWDTEAFF.

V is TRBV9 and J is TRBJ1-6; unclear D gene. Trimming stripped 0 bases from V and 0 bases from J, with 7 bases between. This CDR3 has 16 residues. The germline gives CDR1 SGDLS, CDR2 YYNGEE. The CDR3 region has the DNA TGTGCCAGCAGCGTAGGAGGGAGCTCCTATAATTCACCCCTCCACTTT. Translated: CASSVGGSSYNSPLHF.

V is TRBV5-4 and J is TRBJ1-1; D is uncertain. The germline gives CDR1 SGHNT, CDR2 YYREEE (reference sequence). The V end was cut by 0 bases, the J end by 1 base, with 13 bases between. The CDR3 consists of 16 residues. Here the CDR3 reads CASSLDRTRANTEAFF. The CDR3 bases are TGTGCCAGCAGCTTGGATCGTACCCGAGCGAACACTGAAGCTTTCTTT.

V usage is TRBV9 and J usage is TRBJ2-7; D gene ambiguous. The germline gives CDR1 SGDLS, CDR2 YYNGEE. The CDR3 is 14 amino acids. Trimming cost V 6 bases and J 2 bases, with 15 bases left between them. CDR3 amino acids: CASTRRAEPYEQYF. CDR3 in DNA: TGTGCCAGCACCCGACGGGCGGAGCCCTACGAGCAGTACTTC. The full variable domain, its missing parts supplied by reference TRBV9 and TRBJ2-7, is DSGVTQTPKHLITATGQRVTLRCSPRSGDLSVYWYQQSLDQGLQFLIQYYNGEERAKGNILERFSAQQFPDLHSELNLSSLELGDSALYFCASTRRAEPYEQYFGPGTRLTVT.

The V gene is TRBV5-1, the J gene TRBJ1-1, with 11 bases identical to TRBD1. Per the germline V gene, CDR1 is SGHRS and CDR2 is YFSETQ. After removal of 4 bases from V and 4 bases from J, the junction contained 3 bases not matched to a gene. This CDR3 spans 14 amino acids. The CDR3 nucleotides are TGCGCCAGCAGCGCCGGGACAGGGGGCACTGAAGCTTTCTTT. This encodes CASSAGTGGTEAFF.

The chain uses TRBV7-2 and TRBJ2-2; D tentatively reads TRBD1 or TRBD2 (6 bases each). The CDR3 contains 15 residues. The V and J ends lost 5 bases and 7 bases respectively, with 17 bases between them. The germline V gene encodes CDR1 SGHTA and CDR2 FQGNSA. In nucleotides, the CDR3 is TGTGCCAGCAGCCCGACGTGGGGGGCAGGCGGGGAGCTGTTTTTT. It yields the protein CASSPTWGAGGELFF.

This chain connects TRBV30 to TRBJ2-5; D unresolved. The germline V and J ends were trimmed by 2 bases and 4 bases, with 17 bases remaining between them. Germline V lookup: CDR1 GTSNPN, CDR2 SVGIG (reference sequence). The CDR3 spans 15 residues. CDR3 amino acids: CAWSRQDSLGETQYF. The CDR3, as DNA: TGTGCCTGGAGTCGACAAGACTCCCTGGGAGAGACCCAGTACTTC.

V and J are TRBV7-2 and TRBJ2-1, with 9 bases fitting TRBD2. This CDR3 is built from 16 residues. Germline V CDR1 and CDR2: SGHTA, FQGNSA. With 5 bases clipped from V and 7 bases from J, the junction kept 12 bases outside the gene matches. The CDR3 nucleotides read TGTGCCAGCAGCCCAGGGGCCAGCGGGGGGCTTAATGAGCAGTTCTTC. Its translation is CASSPGASGGLNEQFF.